This TCR beta chain was identified in a study of cytomegalovirus exposure and HLA in healthy donors. Study observations and caveats: Cytomegalovirus association was assigned to more than 150 TCR beta chains.

This clone was recorded once. The antigen is unknown. There are 13 residues in the CDR3. J was trimmed by 13 bases and V by 3 bases; bases with no gene match: 8. Germline V gene data show CDR1 as MNHNS and CDR2 as SASEGT. Use of 60 Vbeta and 13 Jbeta primers characterized the PCR. Data came from immunoSEQ multiplex PCR; TCRdb stores just in-frame clones and leaves some out. The sample records around 94,000 clones, roughly four fifths being singletons. The sequence was collected from a human donor in good health. The material sequenced was PBMCs. The chain combines TRBV6-1 with TRBJ2-1; 8 positions agree with TRBD2. CDR3 sequence (DNA): TGTGCCAGCAGTGACCAGCTAGCGGGCCCCCAGTTCTTC. Its translation: CASSDQLAGPQFF.